This T cell receptor beta chain was recorded in a study of blood T cell repertoires in COVID-19. Study context: Spain, Italy and the United States supplied samples that represented acute and convalescent COVID-19. The analysed material was cDNA or gDNA that came from T cells, B-cell-depleted T cells, or PBMCs.

Authors' methods: Reference gene primer amplification yielded estimated nucleated cell counts. TCRdb's table, derived via immunoSEQ multiplex PCR, lists solely in-frame clones and lacks some. That table supplies the V and J calls and clone size; D and trimming were determined from the DNA. The sample yields 100,000 to 150,000 clones, about 87% seen once. This CDR3 spans 16 amino acids. Trimming removed 0 bases at V and 4 bases at J, with 10 bases between. Germline V gives CDR1 LNHNV, CDR2 YYDKDF (reference sequence). What was sequenced was peripheral blood. The chain employs TRBV15 and TRBJ1-6, with D hard to call. The origin of this receptor is a man aged 45-65 years with acute or convalescent COVID-19. The CDR3 coding sequence is TGTGCCACCAGCAGAGATCTAAGAGAATATAATTCACCCCTCCACTTT. Translating gives CATSRDLREYNSPLHF.